The 17 T cell receptor beta chains below were found in one sample sequenced in a study of cytomegalovirus exposure and HLA in healthy donors. The study ran its PCR with 60 Vbeta and 13 Jbeta primers. The protocol was immunoSEQ multiplex PCR, while the TCRdb copy is restricted to in-frame clones and leaves out a portion. Of about 130,000 clones in the sample, approximately 71% are singletons; the top ten hold more than 3%. Sample: PBMCs. All receptors derive from a woman aged 45-59 years in good health and CMV-seronegative.

The genes are TRBV7-9 and TRBJ2-1; 9 bases match TRBD1. Losses at the gene ends were 4 bases for V and 4 bases for J; bases not matched to a gene: 8. Germline CDR1 and CDR2: SEHNR and FQNEAQ (reference sequence). This CDR3 spans 16 amino acids. The CDR3 DNA is TGTGCCAGCAGCTGGAACCGGGACAGGGATTACAATGAGCAGTTCTTC. It is translated as CASSWNRDRDYNEQFF.

The V and J genes are TRBV2 and TRBJ2-7; 9 nucleotides agree with TRBD1. The junction had 3 bases not matched to a gene; V was cut back by 10 bases and J by 5 bases. This CDR3 has 11 residues. Per the germline V gene, CDR1 is SNHLY and CDR2 is FYNNEI. In DNA form, the CDR3 reads TGTGCCAAGCGACAGGGGGACGAGCAGTACTTC. It specifies CAKRQGDEQYF.

The J gene is TRBJ2-7, the V gene TRBV7-2, with TRBD2 matching 8 bases. Germline V gene data show CDR1 as SGHTA and CDR2 as FQGNSA. CDR3 length equals 17 residues. With 2 bases clipped from V and 9 bases from J, the junction kept 18 bases outside the gene matches. CDR3 in DNA: TGTGCCAGCAGCTTAAGAGCGGGAGCGGGGGTCCCCTTGGTGCAGTACTTC. As protein: CASSLRAGAGVPLVQYF.

The chain's CDR3 is CASSLLTSGSPYEQYF. CDR3 in DNA: TGCGCCAGCAGCTTGTTGACTAGCGGGAGCCCGTACGAGCAGTACTTC. The chain links TRBV5-1 to TRBJ2-5, with 12 bases identical to TRBD2. With the DNA end fitting TRBJ2-7 better, the J assignment may be wrong. This CDR3 comprises 16 residues. Germline V gene data show CDR1 as SGHRS and CDR2 as YFSETQ.

The rearrangement uses TRBV7-2 and TRBJ1-5, with TRBD1 as a possible D gene (6 bases). The CDR3 loop spans 18 amino acids. Germline V gene sequence: CDR1 SGHTA, CDR2 FQGNSA. V lost 5 bases to trimming and J lost 4 bases, with 24 bases between them. CDR3 nucleotides: TGTGCCAGCAGCGTGCAGGGGTTCGGTGGTCAAAATAATCAGCCCCAGCATTTT. It codes for CASSVQGFGGQNNQPQHF.

The gene calls are TRBV10-3 and TRBJ1-1; 8 nucleotides align to TRBD1. The CDR3 is made up of 14 amino acids. CDR1 is ENHRY and CDR2 is SYGVKD in the germline V gene. Germline trimming cut 7 bases from V and 4 bases from J; bases unmatched to any gene: 8. Here the CDR3 reads CAIKNGQGATEAFF. CDR3 in DNA: TGTGCCATCAAGAACGGACAGGGAGCCACTGAAGCTTTCTTT.

This chain connects TRBV7-2 to TRBJ2-1, with 9 bases fitting TRBD1. Germline trimming cut 4 bases from V and 6 bases from J; bases unmatched to any gene: 4. CDR3 length: 14 amino acids. Germline-derived CDR1 and CDR2 are SGHTA and FQGNSA. The CDR3 DNA follows: TGTGCCAGCAGCTCCGGGACAGGGTTCAATGAGCAGTTCTTC. Its protein product is CASSSGTGFNEQFF.

V and J are TRBV28 and TRBJ2-7; 8 positions agree with TRBD2. The CDR3 is made up of 13 amino acids. Trimming at V came to 8 bases and at J to 5 bases, leaving 8 bases not matched to a gene. The V gene's germline CDR1 is MDHEN and CDR2 SYDVKM. This CDR3 reads CASQPGTRDEQYF. DNA for the CDR3: TGTGCCAGCCAACCCGGGACTAGGGACGAGCAGTACTTC.

The chain couples TRBV5-8 to TRBJ1-4; no definite D call. The V and J ends lost 0 bases and 8 bases respectively, with 17 bases between them. The CDR3 length is 16 residues. The germline CDR1 and CDR2 sequences are SGHTS and YDEGEE. CDR3 sequence: CASSLDLREYGEKLFF. In nucleotides, the CDR3 is TGTGCCAGCAGCTTGGATTTACGGGAATACGGGGAAAAACTGTTTTTT.

The chain couples TRBV10-3 to TRBJ2-5, with 11 positions matching TRBD2. The J call may be mistaken, given a closer DNA end match to TRBJ2-7. The CDR3 is made up of 13 amino acids. In germline, CDR1 is ENHRY, CDR2 SYGVKD. The CDR3 bases are TGTGCCATCAAACTAGCGGGAGAGGACGAGCAGTACTTC. Encoded protein: CAIKLAGEDEQYF.

The rearrangement links TRBV4-2 to TRBJ2-2; 7 bases match TRBD2. Per the germline V gene, CDR1 is LGHNA and CDR2 is YNFKEQ. V dropped 2 bases and J dropped 0; count of bases not matched to a gene: 3. CDR3 length: 16 amino acids. CDR3 in amino acids: CASSQSTSANTGELFF. Written as DNA, the CDR3 is TGTGCCAGCAGCCAATCAACTAGCGCGAACACCGGGGAGCTGTTTTTT.

The rearrangement links TRBV29-1 to TRBJ1-5; weak D call: TRBD1 (5 bases). Germline lookup yields CDR1 SQVTM and CDR2 ANQGSEA. Trimming took off 4 bases at V and 7 bases at J, with 20 bases between the two ends. The CDR3 contains 15 residues. This CDR3 is CSVVLAGKTLQPQHF. The CDR3 DNA follows: TGCAGCGTTGTTTTGGCAGGGAAGACGTTGCAGCCCCAGCATTTT.

The rearrangement joins TRBV30 to TRBJ2-3, with TRBD2 matching 14 bases. Trimming cost V 5 bases and J 6 bases; bases outside gene matches: 4. This CDR3 region has 14 residues. CDR1 GTSNPN and CDR2 SVGIG come from the germline V gene (reference sequence). The CDR3 DNA is TGTGCCTGGGGGACTAGCGGGAGTGCGGATACGCAGTATTTT. As protein: CAWGTSGSADTQYF.

The rearrangement links TRBV2 to TRBJ2-3, with D maybe TRBD2 (5 bases). CDR1 and CDR2 from the germline V gene are SNHLY and FYNNEI. V was pared by 6 bases and J by 3 bases, with 13 bases between. The CDR3 is made up of 14 amino acids. CDR3 amino acids: CASSAKRGTDTQYF. CDR3 nucleotide sequence: TGTGCCAGCAGCGCTAAAAGAGGGACAGATACGCAGTATTTT.

The chain links TRBV7-2 to TRBJ2-5; D ambiguous. The germline V gene encodes CDR1 SGHTA and CDR2 FQGNSA. The ends were cut back, 5 bases at V and 5 bases at J, with 18 bases in the middle. The CDR3 has 15 residues. CDR3 region: CASSPAVVGWETQYF. CDR3 DNA: TGTGCCAGCAGCCCCGCGGTGGTGGGTTGGGAGACCCAGTACTTC. The full variable domain, with the rest looked up from reference TRBV7-2 and TRBJ2-5, is GAGVSQSPSNKVTEKGKDVELRCDPISGHTALYWYRQSLGQGLEFLIYFQGNSAPDKSGLPSDRFSAERTGGSVSTLTIQRTQQEDSAVYLCASSPAVVGWETQYFGPGTRLLVL.

The chain is built from TRBV27 and TRBJ2-7; 11 bases align to TRBD2. V lost 8 bases, J lost 3 bases, and 9 bases stayed unmatched. Germline V gene data show CDR1 as MNHEY and CDR2 as SMNVEV (reference sequence). The CDR3 totals 15 residues. CDR3 coding DNA: TGTGCCAGCGCAACCGGGACTAGCGGTAACTACGAGCAGTACTTC. Translating it yields CASATGTSGNYEQYF.

CDR3 amino acids: CARTGPNTDTQYF. In DNA form, the CDR3 reads TGTGCCCGCACAGGGCCAAACACAGATACGCAGTATTTT. J is TRBJ2-3 and V is TRBV30, with D tentatively TRBD1 (6 bases). V was pared by 8 bases and J by 2 bases, with 14 bases between. CDR1 is GTSNPN, CDR2 SVGIG, per germline (reference sequence). CDR3 length: 13 residues.